This is a list of T cell receptor beta chains from one sample in a study of T-cell reconstitution after alpha-beta-depleted transplantation in children. MiXCR, applied by TCRdb to the PCR reads, yields one record per CDR3 protein. In the table there are around 200,000 distinct CDR3 sequences, approximately 11% of which are singletons. The material sequenced was PBMCs, taken before TCRalphabeta/CD19-depleted stem cell transplant. These receptors all come from a child less than two years old with acute myeloid leukemia, due to receive a stem cell transplant. Each CDR3 is given with its conserved first and last residue. Fields, in order: D gene, clone size, J gene, V gene, CDR3 DNA, CDR3 protein. D genes are given only for firm matches. Clone sizes are given selectively: once, few, many, or a class where the clone is expanded.

D: TRBD1
size: many
J: TRBJ1-2
V: TRBV27
DNA: TGTGCCAGCAGTCCAGACAGGGGGCATGGCTACACCTTC
CDR3: CASSPDRGHGYTF

D: .
size: many
J: TRBJ1-1
V: TRBV29-1
DNA: TGCAGCGTTGACAGGGGCTCGAACACTGAAGCTTTCTTT
CDR3: CSVDRGSNTEAFF

D: TRBD2
size: many
J: TRBJ2-3
V: TRBV6-2/TRBV6-3
DNA: TGTGCCAGCAGTTACGAGGGCGGGAGTTCGACAGATACGCAGTATTTT
CDR3: CASSYEGGSSTDTQYF

D: .
size: many
J: TRBJ2-1
V: TRBV12-3/TRBV12-4
DNA: TGTGCCAGCAGCCTGGGATCAGCGAGGACCGAGCAGTTCTTC
CDR3: CASSLGSARTEQFF

D: .
size: many
J: TRBJ2-7
V: TRBV6-6
DNA: TGTGCCAGCAGTTACTCCGTCTCCTACGAGCAGTACTTC
CDR3: CASSYSVSYEQYF

D: TRBD2
size: .
J: TRBJ2-1
V: TRBV18
DNA: TGTGCCAGCTCACCACCTCAAACTAGCGGGAGGGCCACTGAGCAGTTCTTC
CDR3: CASSPPQTSGRATEQFF

D: .
size: .
J: TRBJ1-1
V: TRBV5-1
DNA: TGCGCCGGCAGCTTAGGGACACAGAACACTGAAGCTTTCTTT
CDR3: CAGSLGTQNTEAFF

D: .
size: many
J: TRBJ1-5
V: TRBV18
DNA: TGTGCCAGCTCACCACGAGGGAATCAGCCCCAGCATTTT
CDR3: CASSPRGNQPQHF

D: .
size: .
J: TRBJ1-5
V: TRBV5-5
DNA: TGTGCCAGCAGCTTAAGTTTCCCCGACAATCAGCCCCAGCATTTT
CDR3: CASSLSFPDNQPQHF

D: TRBD1
size: many
J: TRBJ2-2
V: TRBV11-2
DNA: TGTGCCAGCAGCTTAGGTTGGACAGGGTCCGGGGAGCTGTTTTTT
CDR3: CASSLGWTGSGELFF

D: TRBD1
size: many
J: TRBJ1-3
V: TRBV10-3
DNA: TGTGCCATCAGCCAGGGGGACGGAAACACCATATATTTT
CDR3: CAISQGDGNTIYF

D: .
size: many
J: TRBJ1-1
V: TRBV3-1
DNA: TGTGCCAGCAGCCAAAGATCCAGGGGTAGCAGTGAAGCTTTCTTT
CDR3: CASSQRSRGSSEAFF

D: .
size: many
J: TRBJ2-4
V: TRBV20-1
DNA: TGCAGTGCTCCAAAAGACTGGGATATGGCCAAAAACATTCAGTACTTC
CDR3: CSAPKDWDMAKNIQYF

D: TRBD2
size: many
J: TRBJ2-3
V: TRBV4-1
DNA: TGCGCCAGCAGCCGACCGGGACTAGCGGGGGGTACCACAGATACGCAGTATTTT
CDR3: CASSRPGLAGGTTDTQYF

D: .
size: many
J: TRBJ2-3
V: TRBV11-2
DNA: TGTGCCAGCAGTTTAGGCAGCGGCGCCGATACGCAGTATTTT
CDR3: CASSLGSGADTQYF

D: .
size: .
J: TRBJ2-7
V: TRBV5-6
DNA: TGTGCCAGCAGCTTGAGGGTCGCAGGGAAATACTACGAGCAGTACTTC
CDR3: CASSLRVAGKYYEQYF

D: TRBD1
size: many
J: TRBJ1-5
V: TRBV12-3/TRBV12-4
DNA: TGTGCCAGCAGGACCTGGGACAGGGTAGGTCAGCCCCAGCATTTT
CDR3: CASRTWDRVGQPQHF

D: TRBD1
size: many
J: TRBJ2-2
V: TRBV12-3/TRBV12-4
DNA: TGTGCCAGCAGCCCGCGGGACAGGACGAACACCGGGGAGCTGTTTTTT
CDR3: CASSPRDRTNTGELFF

D: .
size: many
J: TRBJ2-5
V: TRBV4-3
DNA: TGCGCCAGCAGCCAAGTTAGGAGCGGGACCCAGTACTTC
CDR3: CASSQVRSGTQYF

D: .
size: .
J: TRBJ2-7
V: TRBV6-5
DNA: TGTGCCAGCAGTTACTCGACCACCCAACCATCCTACGTGCAGTACTTC
CDR3: CASSYSTTQPSYVQYF

D: .
size: many
J: TRBJ2-2
V: TRBV20-1
DNA: TGCAGTGCTGGTCGGGCCACCGGGGAGCTGTTTTTT
CDR3: CSAGRATGELFF

D: TRBD2
size: many
J: TRBJ2-3
V: TRBV19
DNA: TGTGCCAGTAGCTGGACTAGCGGGGACACAGATACGCAGTATTTT
CDR3: CASSWTSGDTDTQYF

D: TRBD1
size: .
J: TRBJ1-2
V: TRBV20-1
DNA: TGCAGTGCTAGAGGGCAGGGGGAGGGCTACACCTTC
CDR3: CSARGQGEGYTF

D: .
size: many
J: TRBJ2-1
V: TRBV5-6
DNA: TGTGCCAGCAGCCCGACAGTCTCCTACAATGAGCAGTTCTTC
CDR3: CASSPTVSYNEQFF

D: .
size: many
J: TRBJ2-7
V: TRBV3-1
DNA: TGTGCCAGCAGCCAAGATGGACAGCAGCAGTACTTC
CDR3: CASSQDGQQQYF

D: TRBD1
size: many
J: TRBJ1-2
V: TRBV20-1
DNA: TGCAGTGCCCCAGACAGGGAAGCTAACTATGGCTACACCTTC
CDR3: CSAPDREANYGYTF

D: .
size: many
J: TRBJ2-1
V: TRBV6-4
DNA: TGTGCCAGCAGCCGCAGGACAGCGACTTCCTCCAATGAGCAGTTCTTC
CDR3: CASSRRTATSSNEQFF

D: TRBD1
size: .
J: TRBJ1-5
V: TRBV7-6
DNA: TGTGCCAGCAGCACCAGGGGGAATCAGCCCCAGCATTTT
CDR3: CASSTRGNQPQHF

D: .
size: many
J: TRBJ2-5
V: TRBV20-1
DNA: TGCAGTGCTAGAGATGGCAGGAAAGAGACCCAGTACTTC
CDR3: CSARDGRKETQYF